This T cell receptor beta chain was recorded in a study of T cells in Graves' hyperthyroidism and ophthalmopathy (dated by TCRdb to between 2017 and 2020). For the study in its entirety: Peripheral blood was sampled at the time of initial diagnosis, prior to any treatment. To identify TCR V-J signatures that set the groups apart, the researchers used a discovery cohort of 90 to 100 patients, made up of 43 with Graves' ophthalmopathy and 57 with stable Graves' hyperthyroidism. Whether ophthalmopathy could be predicted prospectively was tested in an independent validation cohort made up of 18 to 20 hyperthyroidism patients plus 17 patients who later progressed to ophthalmopathy. The 75 to 100 discovery patients were randomly split 7:3 into training and test sets. The study also compared thyroid tissue and blood T-cell repertoires from five or six Graves' hyperthyroidism patients. After blood sampling, hyperthyroidism patients were treated with methimazole at a starting dose of 30 mg daily, and ophthalmopathy patients were treated with high-dose intravenous methylprednisolone. The paper reports TCR Vbeta CDR3 sequencing of more than 120 peripheral blood samples: approximately 41 ophthalmopathy, roughly 74 hyperthyroidism and around 17 progressor patients.

Findings and caveats that apply to the study as a whole: Sample size was not statistically predetermined, and blinding of investigators to group allocation was not performed. A 13 V-J signature model separated ophthalmopathy from stable hyperthyroidism, with roughly 88% sensitivity and about 81% specificity in cross-validation and 80%/75% in testing. In validation, the model predicted progression to ophthalmopathy a median of roughly 6.2 months before onset, with approximately 70% sensitivity and just under 75% specificity. Most expanded thyroid clonotypes (frequency above 0.001) were also detected in blood, a finding suggesting that blood repertoires may reflect thyroid immune responses.

The CDR3, from cysteine to phenylalanine, totals 15 residues. The DNA shown is the 45-base CDR3, in frame from base 1. Per the germline V gene, MNHNS is the CDR1 and SASEGT is the CDR2. Germline trimming: 5 bases from V, 6 bases from J; junction bases outside gene matches: 8. This clonotype has ten or more counts. Its antigen has not been determined. One base away there is no much larger clone; base qualities are not given. Hyperthyroidism patients were aged 18 to 65 years and newly diagnosed, with disease duration of less than 2 months. Exclusion was applied to patients with uncontrolled infections, other autoimmune diseases, pregnancy or lactation. Diagnoses were based on clinical symptoms, serum thyroxine and TRAb, thyroid ultrasound and orbital computed tomography. Blood from progressor patients was collected at the time of first diagnosis with hyperthyroidism, before any ophthalmopathy symptoms had appeared. PBMCs were isolated from more than 9 ml of fresh peripheral blood by Ficoll-Paque density gradient centrifugation. Progressor patients were initially diagnosed with Graves' hyperthyroidism and developed ophthalmopathy during follow-up. Total RNA was extracted using Trizol reagent, and RNA quality was assessed on an Agilent 2100 Bioanalyzer.

Amplification of TCR beta CDR3 regions was carried out from RNA transcripts. The first round of RT-PCR for the TCR CDR3 was performed with the HTBI primer set and the Qiagen OneStep RT-PCR kit. Libraries were constructed in a second round of multiplex PCR, after which size selection and purification were performed. The libraries were sequenced on an Illumina HiSeq2000 using paired-end 100 bp reads. Per the authors' processing: Raw data were processed with SOAPnuke, discarding reads with adapters, uncalled bases, mean Phred below 15, or no exact constant-primer or identifier match. High-quality paired reads were merged using COPE v1.2.5, and each unique nucleotide sequence was defined as a clonotype. MiTCR v1.1 was used to align clonotypes to the IMGT TRBV, TRBD and TRBJ reference segments. The analysis was restricted to V-J combinations with a frequency above 0.0001, which together covered 99.2% of the repertoires. The TCS score was defined as the ratio of F50 (clonal expansion) to E x V (chaos), calculated using BLOSUM62-based TCRdist between CDR3 peptides within each V-J. Welch's t-statistics and random forest reduced several hundred V-J features to fewer than 15, which were used in a naive Bayes classifier (R e1071). TCRdb reworked the public reads: Q25 trimming with fastp, MiXCR clone assembly, productive beta chains retained. A single entry per CDR3 protein holds the most common genes and DNA from its merged rows. Clone size and V and J calls follow TCRdb, not the original study. This sample has some 250,000 distinct CDR3 sequences in its table, and about 14% of those were observed once. About an eighth of the sample goes to the ten largest clones.

Source material: blood. The clonotype was recovered from a middle-aged woman with Graves' hyperthyroidism that later progressed to Graves' ophthalmopathy. The sequence links TRBV6-1 to TRBJ2-1; the central 9 bases match TRBD2. The DNA is TGTGCCAGCAGTAGCGGGAGGATTGGGGGCAATGAGCAGTTCTTC. Translation gives CASSSGRIGGNEQFF.